Listed here are 18 T cell receptor beta chains from one sample, sequenced in a study of CD8+ T cells in alopecia areata. RNA extraction and reverse transcription yielded cDNA as sequencing template. Profiled with immunoSEQ multiplex PCR; TCRdb holds only in-frame clones, not every one. This table holds fewer than 250,000 clones, around 62% found once. Sequencing used CD4+ T cells sorted from blood, obtained at week 0. These receptors all come from a human donor with alopecia areata.

A single count supports this clone. The rearrangement links TRBV29-1 to TRBJ1-5, with D unresolved. The V gene lost 4 bases and the J gene lost 4 bases, with 11 bases spanning the gap. Per germline, CDR1 SQVTM and CDR2 ANQGSEA. The CDR3 consists of 13 residues. The CDR3: CSVGLGGNQPQHF. DNA for the CDR3: TGCAGCGTTGGGTTGGGTGGTAATCAGCCCCAGCATTTT.

The chain recombines TRBV6-1 with TRBJ1-4; the D is unclear. The CDR3 is 14 amino acids. The V end was cut by 5 bases, the J end by 0 bases, with 7 bases between. The V gene's germline CDR1 is MNHNS and CDR2 SASEGT. The CDR3 sequence: CASSFLSTNEKLFF. DNA of the CDR3: TGTGCCAGCAGTTTTCTCTCAACTAATGAAAAACTGTTTTTT.

J is TRBJ2-7 and V is TRBV27; no firm D call. Germline CDR1 reads MNHEY; CDR2 reads SMNVEV (reference sequence). V was cut by 0 bases and J by 4 bases, with 16 bases left in between. The CDR3 contains 16 residues. The CDR3: CASSLSPDRARYEQYF. The CDR3 coding sequence is TGTGCCAGCAGTTTATCCCCGGATCGCGCCAGATACGAGCAGTACTTC.

A note on this clone: The sample carries other DNA sequences with the same CDR3. The V call is TRBV5-4, the J call TRBJ2-3; 7 bases align to TRBD2. This CDR3 spans 14 amino acids. The V gene end was trimmed by 0 bases and the J gene end by 6 bases; junction bases not matched to a gene: 4. Germline V gene sequence: CDR1 SGHNT, CDR2 YYREEE (reference sequence). For the CDR3, the DNA is TGTGCCAGCAGCTTGGGGCTAGCGGCGGATACGCAGTATTTT. This gives the protein CASSLGLAADTQYF.

CDR3 protein: CASSELGGFFSGNTIYF. The CDR3 nucleotides read TGTGCCAGCAGTGAACTTGGCGGATTTTTCTCTGGAAACACCATATATTTT. This chain links TRBV6-1 with TRBJ1-3; no definite D call. There are 17 residues in the CDR3. The germline CDR1 and CDR2 sequences are MNHNS and SASEGT. V dropped 2 bases and J dropped 0 bases, with 14 bases sitting between them.

CDR3 protein: CASSLASRSNTGELFF. CDR3 bases: TGTGCCAGCAGCTTGGCATCCAGGTCGAACACCGGGGAGCTGTTTTTT. The chain carries TRBV5-4 and TRBJ2-2; no reliable D call. Trimming took 0 bases from V and 0 from J, leaving 9 bases between them. Germline-derived CDR1 and CDR2 are SGHNT and YYREEE (reference sequence). This CDR3 contains 16 residues.

The genes are TRBV7-9 and TRBJ2-7, with 9 positions matching TRBD1. The CDR3 covers 14 residues. Germline CDR1 reads SEHNR; CDR2 reads FQNEAQ (reference sequence). The V gene end was trimmed by 5 bases and the J gene end by 7 bases; junction bases not matched to a gene: 9. CDR3 coding DNA: TGTGCCAGCAGCCTCGTCGGGACAGGGAGGGAGCAGTACTTC. It encodes CASSLVGTGREQYF.

This chain uses TRBV15 with TRBJ1-2, with D possibly being TRBD1 (6 bases). The CDR3 extends over 15 amino acids. Germline CDR1 is LNHNV and CDR2 is YYDKDF (reference sequence). V was trimmed by 4 bases and J by 2 bases, leaving 14 bases between them. The CDR3 DNA reads TGTGCCACCAGCATCGGGGGGGCACAAAACTATGGCTACACCTTC. Translated: CATSIGGAQNYGYTF.

The chain has TRBV30 and TRBJ1-4; no firm D call. The CDR3 runs 13 residues. Looked up from germline, CDR1 is GTSNPN and CDR2 is SVGIG (reference sequence). The V end was cut by 0 bases, the J end by 4 bases, with 6 bases between. The DNA of the CDR3 is TGTGCCTGGAGTGTCGGGGTTAATGAAAAACTGTTTTTT. Amino acids: CAWSVGVNEKLFF.

This clone was found a few times. CDR3 residues: CASSYRALQDSPLHF. The CDR3, as DNA: TGTGCCAGCAGCTACAGGGCTTTACAGGATTCACCCCTCCACTTT. The chain employs TRBV6-1 and TRBJ1-6, with a weak D call TRBD1 (6 bases). The CDR3 extends over 15 amino acids. V was clipped by 6 bases and J by 8 bases, with 17 bases between them. CDR1 is MNHNS, CDR2 SASEGT, per germline.

The rearrangement uses TRBV5-1 and TRBJ1-1, with TRBD1 as a possible D gene (5 bases). In germline, CDR1 is SGHRS, CDR2 YFSETQ. V lost 1 base to trimming and J lost 7 bases, with 8 bases between them. CDR3 length equals 12 residues. In DNA, the CDR3 is TGCGCCAGCAGCTTGACAGGTGATGAAGCTTTCTTT. Its protein is CASSLTGDEAFF.

The rearrangement links TRBV7-9 to TRBJ1-1; D unclear. CDR1 SEHNR and CDR2 FQNEAQ come from the germline V gene (reference sequence). CDR3 length: 16 residues. V lost 5 bases to trimming and J lost 0 bases, with 16 bases between them. The CDR3 is CASSPHPMFLNTEAFF. The CDR3 bases are TGTGCCAGCAGCCCCCACCCCATGTTCCTGAACACTGAAGCTTTCTTT. Based on the CDR3 plus reference TRBV7-9 and TRBJ1-1, the full variable domain is DTGVSQNPRHKITKRGQNVTFRCDPISEHNRLYWYRQTLGQGPEFLTYFQNEAQLEKSRLLSDRFSAERPKGSFSTLEIQRTEQGDSAMYLCASSPHPMFLNTEAFFGQGTRLTVV.

This chain links TRBV29-1 with TRBJ1-1; no reliable D call. Trimming cost V 4 bases and J 4 bases, with 16 bases left between them. The CDR3 is 14 residues long. Germline V gives CDR1 SQVTM, CDR2 ANQGSEA. The CDR3 protein is CSVVRAARGTEAFF. The DNA for the CDR3 is TGCAGCGTTGTACGGGCCGCTCGGGGCACTGAAGCTTTCTTT.

The genes are TRBV5-1 and TRBJ2-2; D is possibly TRBD1 (5 bases). Trimming took off 3 bases at V and 0 bases at J, with 12 bases between the two ends. The CDR3 contains 16 residues. Germline assignment: CDR1 SGHRS and CDR2 YFSETQ. The CDR3 sequence is CASSSGQVANTGELFF. For the CDR3, the DNA is TGCGCCAGCAGCTCCGGACAAGTCGCGAACACCGGGGAGCTGTTTTTT.

The gene calls are TRBV6-6 and TRBJ2-2; 9 bases fit TRBD1. The V gene end was trimmed by 6 bases and the J gene end by 4 bases; junction bases not matched to a gene: 9. The CDR3 runs 16 residues. Per the germline V gene, CDR1 is MNHNY and CDR2 is SVGAGI (reference sequence). The CDR3 region has the DNA TGTGCCAGCAGCAATGTTGGACAGGGGATCACCGGGGAGCTGTTTTTT. Translation: CASSNVGQGITGELFF.

The chain carries TRBV5-1 and TRBJ2-3; the D gene is possibly TRBD1 (6 bases). The CDR3 covers 14 residues. V was pared by 4 bases and J by 3 bases, with 12 bases between. Germline V CDR1 and CDR2: SGHRS, YFSETQ. Here the CDR3 DNA reads TGCGCCAGCAGCCCGAGGACAGATACAGATACGCAGTATTTT. This codes for CASSPRTDTDTQYF.

As DNA, the CDR3 is TGTGCCAGCAGCCCCAGGACAGGGGGATGGGTCACTGAAGCTTTCTTT. Translating it yields CASSPRTGGWVTEAFF. This chain uses TRBV7-2 with TRBJ1-1; 10 nucleotides align to TRBD1. Germline assignment: CDR1 SGHTA and CDR2 FQGNSA. V dropped 5 bases and J dropped 4; count of bases not matched to a gene: 10. This CDR3 has 16 residues.

This clone has more than one count but fewer than ten. The V and J genes are TRBV29-1 and TRBJ1-1; 9 nucleotides line up with TRBD1. This CDR3 is 14 amino acids long. Per the germline V gene, CDR1 is SQVTM and CDR2 is ANQGSEA. With 7 bases clipped from V and 1 base from J, the junction kept 7 bases outside the gene matches. CDR3 loop: CSARDRGKNTEAFF. CDR3 nucleotides: TGCAGCGCCAGAGACAGGGGGAAGAACACTGAAGCTTTCTTT.